This TCR beta chain stems from a study of regulatory T cells in long-lasting Graves disease. Through Arm-PCR of CDR3 regions and iRepertoire HTBI primers, TCR beta libraries were built. TCRdb ran MiXCR on the multiplex PCR reads and lists one entry per CDR3 protein. The data show 600,000 to 800,000 distinct CDR3 sequences, 30% seen once. As to time point: persistent/refractory GD, antithyroid drugs over 5 years with positive TRAb. There was RNA extracted from PBMCs, and the TCR library was made from it. Regarding the study as a whole: Persistent disease showed a preference for TRBV28, TRBJ1-2 and TRBJ2-5. Authors noted too few samples as a limitation. Among the persistent patients, 2,741 public clonotypes were shared, more than the roughly 990 shared among new patients.

This clonotype has a handful of counts. The antigen remains undetermined. Germline trimming cut 1 base from V and 13 bases from J; bases unmatched to any gene: 6. CDR1 and CDR2 (germline): SGHTA, FQGNSA. The CDR3 runs to 13 residues. The chain has TRBV7-2 and TRBJ1-1, with 10 bases that match TRBD1. The specimen comprised peripheral blood mononuclear cells (PBMCs), sampled when the disease was refractory, from a patient treated with antithyroid drugs. The origin of this receptor is a female donor with Graves disease. The CDR3 nucleotides read TGTGCCAGCAGCTTAGGGGGGGGACAGGGGATTTTCTTT. It specifies CASSLGGGQGIFF.